This T cell receptor beta chain was captured by sequencing in a study of human T cells and chemical hapten exposure. Across the whole study: Patch testing placed 0.01% DPC on the upper back, with readings at 6 days.

MiXCR, applied by TCRdb to the RACE reads, yields one record per CDR3 protein. Of about 56,000 distinct CDR3 sequences listed, 7.5% to 10% are singletons. This clonotype was counted at least ten times. Time point reported: patch test 1, 2 weeks after DPC sensitization. Sample treatment: therapeutic diphenylcyclopropenone sensitization with weekly scalp DPC. This CDR3 spans 14 amino acids. Germline V gives CDR1 MNHEY, CDR2 SMNVEV (reference sequence). V lost 6 bases, J lost 0 bases, and 4 bases stayed unmatched. This TCR was recovered from a woman aged 40 to 50 with alopecia areata. Some clones in this sample may be carry-over from other donors' samples. The sequencing here drew on whole blood, taken in connection with sensitization to the hapten diphenylcyclopropenone (DPC). The chain recombines TRBV27 with TRBJ2-7, with TRBD1 identical over 8 bases. As DNA, the CDR3 is TGTGCCAGCAGCACAGACAGGGGCTCCTACGAGCAGTACTTC. As protein: CASSTDRGSYEQYF.